These T cell receptor beta chains were read from a single sample in a study of CD8 T cells in ankylosing spondylitis. TCRdb used MiXCR to reprocess the 5' RACE reads, holding one entry per CDR3 protein. There are roughly 450,000 distinct CDR3 sequences in the sample; roughly 26% occur only once, and 0.89% lies in the top ten. Sequenced input: blood, either unsorted or a sorted T cell fraction (not recorded which). The receptors stem from a male donor with ankylosing spondylitis. Each CDR3 is given with its conserved first and last residue. Fields, in order: V gene, J gene, clone size, D gene, CDR3 DNA, CDR3 protein. A D gene is named only where the DNA matches it firmly. Not all rows give a size; the values are once, few, many and, for expanded clones, a class.

v_call: TRBV14; j_call: TRBJ2-3; clone_size: many; d_call: .; cdr3_nt: TGTGCCAGCAGCCAAGATCTAGGGAGAACAGATACGCAGTATTTT; cdr3_aa: CASSQDLGRTDTQYF
v_call: TRBV29-1; j_call: TRBJ2-4; clone_size: .; d_call: TRBD1; cdr3_nt: TGCAGCGCGCGACAGGGGGCTGACATTCAGTACTTC; cdr3_aa: CSARQGADIQYF
v_call: TRBV7-2; j_call: TRBJ2-3; clone_size: few; d_call: .; cdr3_nt: TGTGCCAGCAGCTCCTTGACTAGATTGCCAGATACGCAGTATTTT; cdr3_aa: CASSSLTRLPDTQYF
v_call: TRBV20-1; j_call: TRBJ2-2; clone_size: .; d_call: TRBD2; cdr3_nt: TGCAGTGCTAGAGGGTCCGGGAGGGGGAGCACCGGGGAGCTGTTTTTT; cdr3_aa: CSARGSGRGSTGELFF
v_call: TRBV28; j_call: TRBJ1-1; clone_size: few; d_call: TRBD1; cdr3_nt: TGTGCCAGCAGTGCTACAGGGGCAGGTACGGCTTTCTTT; cdr3_aa: CASSATGAGTAFF
v_call: TRBV24-1; j_call: TRBJ1-1; clone_size: few; d_call: .; cdr3_nt: TGTGCCACCAGCAGCAGGGGAACTGAAGCTTTCTTT; cdr3_aa: CATSSRGTEAFF
v_call: TRBV30; j_call: TRBJ1-5; clone_size: .; d_call: .; cdr3_nt: TGTGCCTGGAGTGTACAGGACAACTTTCAGTCTCAGCCCCAGCATTTT; cdr3_aa: CAWSVQDNFQSQPQHF
v_call: TRBV20-1; j_call: TRBJ1-6; clone_size: .; d_call: TRBD1; cdr3_nt: TGCAGTGCTAGAGGGACAGGGTCGTTGACCCTCCACTTT; cdr3_aa: CSARGTGSLTLHF
v_call: TRBV6-1; j_call: TRBJ1-5; clone_size: few; d_call: .; cdr3_nt: TGTGCCAGCAGTGATTGGAGCAATCAGCCCCAGCATTTT; cdr3_aa: CASSDWSNQPQHF
v_call: TRBV28; j_call: TRBJ2-7; clone_size: .; d_call: .; cdr3_nt: TGTGCCAGCAGCCCGAGCCTTGCCTACGAGCAGTACTTC; cdr3_aa: CASSPSLAYEQYF
v_call: TRBV28; j_call: TRBJ1-2; clone_size: .; d_call: TRBD1; cdr3_nt: TGTGCCAGCGGACAGGGGGAACTCTATGGCTACACCTTC; cdr3_aa: CASGQGELYGYTF
v_call: TRBV18; j_call: TRBJ2-2; clone_size: once; d_call: TRBD1; cdr3_nt: TGTGCCAGCTCACCATTGATGGGACAGGGGACGAACACCGGGGAGCTGTTTTTT; cdr3_aa: CASSPLMGQGTNTGELFF
v_call: TRBV24-1; j_call: TRBJ2-2; clone_size: few; d_call: .; cdr3_nt: TGTGCCACCAGTGATTTGCCCCTGAACACCGGGGAGCTGTTTTTT; cdr3_aa: CATSDLPLNTGELFF
v_call: TRBV20-1; j_call: TRBJ1-1; clone_size: few; d_call: TRBD1; cdr3_nt: TGCAGTGCTATGACAGGGCTGGGAACTGAAGCTTTCTTT; cdr3_aa: CSAMTGLGTEAFF
v_call: TRBV11-2; j_call: TRBJ2-4; clone_size: .; d_call: .; cdr3_nt: TGTGCCAGCAGCTTAGATTTGGCAGAGGGGTTGAACATTCAGTACTTC; cdr3_aa: CASSLDLAEGLNIQYF
v_call: TRBV7-9; j_call: TRBJ2-1; clone_size: .; d_call: .; cdr3_nt: TGTGCCAGCAGCCCTTGGGGGAGCTCCTACAATGAGCAGTTCTTC; cdr3_aa: CASSPWGSSYNEQFF
v_call: TRBV20-1; j_call: TRBJ2-1; clone_size: .; d_call: .; cdr3_nt: TGCAGTGCACGGTTACTGGATGAGCAGTTCTTC; cdr3_aa: CSARLLDEQFF
v_call: TRBV28; j_call: TRBJ1-2; clone_size: few; d_call: .; cdr3_nt: TGTGCCAGCGGGTGGCCAGGGGTTAACTATGGCTACACCTTC; cdr3_aa: CASGWPGVNYGYTF
v_call: TRBV20-1; j_call: TRBJ1-5; clone_size: few; d_call: .; cdr3_nt: TGCAGTGCTAGTGTAGGGGCAAGCAATCAGCCCCAGCATTTT; cdr3_aa: CSASVGASNQPQHF
v_call: TRBV3-1; j_call: TRBJ2-2; clone_size: few; d_call: TRBD1; cdr3_nt: TGTGCCAGCAGCCCCTTGGACAGGGGGACCGGGGAGCTGTTTTTT; cdr3_aa: CASSPLDRGTGELFF
v_call: TRBV20-1; j_call: TRBJ2-2; clone_size: few; d_call: .; cdr3_nt: TGCAGTGCTAGAGATTCCAGCGGGAACACCGGGGAGCTGTTTTTT; cdr3_aa: CSARDSSGNTGELFF
v_call: TRBV27; j_call: TRBJ2-1; clone_size: .; d_call: TRBD2; cdr3_nt: TGTGCCAGCAGTCCTCTCGCGAGCGGGAGGGCCAATGAGCAGTTCTTC; cdr3_aa: CASSPLASGRANEQFF
v_call: TRBV29-1; j_call: TRBJ1-1; clone_size: many; d_call: .; cdr3_nt: TGCAGCGTCCCTAGGGACCTACGGAGGGGCACTGAAGCTTTCTTT; cdr3_aa: CSVPRDLRRGTEAFF
v_call: TRBV12-3/TRBV12-4; j_call: TRBJ2-5; clone_size: .; d_call: .; cdr3_nt: TGTGCCAGCAGCCCCCTTGGGAGCGACAAACACTTC; cdr3_aa: CASSPLGSDKHF
v_call: TRBV19; j_call: TRBJ2-1; clone_size: .; d_call: TRBD2; cdr3_nt: TGTGCCAGTAGTATAGGTGCGGGAGGCTCTATAGGGGATGAGCAGTTCTTC; cdr3_aa: CASSIGAGGSIGDEQFF
v_call: TRBV5-4; j_call: TRBJ1-2; clone_size: .; d_call: TRBD1; cdr3_nt: TGTGCCAGCAGCAAAGACAGGGGGCGCTTTGGACAGTATGGCTACACCTTC; cdr3_aa: CASSKDRGRFGQYGYTF
v_call: TRBV20-1; j_call: TRBJ2-1; clone_size: few; d_call: TRBD2; cdr3_nt: TGCAGTAGACCCAGCAGCGGGAGGGCTGATGAGCAGTTCTTC; cdr3_aa: CSRPSSGRADEQFF
v_call: TRBV20-1; j_call: TRBJ2-2; clone_size: .; d_call: TRBD1; cdr3_nt: TGCAGTGCTCGGGGGCGGACAGGGCAGAACACCGGGGAGCTGTTTTTT; cdr3_aa: CSARGRTGQNTGELFF
v_call: TRBV6-1; j_call: TRBJ1-6; clone_size: .; d_call: .; cdr3_nt: TGTGCCAGCTCATCGACGAGCTCCTATAATTCACCCCTCCACTTT; cdr3_aa: CASSSTSSYNSPLHF
v_call: TRBV5-6; j_call: TRBJ2-4; clone_size: .; d_call: .; cdr3_nt: TGTGCCAGCAGCTTCGGACCGAAAAGGATTTCCAAAAACATTCAGTACTTC; cdr3_aa: CASSFGPKRISKNIQYF
v_call: TRBV29-1; j_call: TRBJ2-3; clone_size: .; d_call: TRBD1; cdr3_nt: TGCAGCGTCCACGACAGGGGAGGAGATACGCAGTATTTT; cdr3_aa: CSVHDRGGDTQYF
v_call: TRBV5-5; j_call: TRBJ2-1; clone_size: .; d_call: .; cdr3_nt: TGTGCCAGCAGCTTGGAGGTCACGGAGTTCTTC; cdr3_aa: CASSLEVTEFF
v_call: TRBV29-1; j_call: TRBJ1-1; clone_size: few; d_call: .; cdr3_nt: TGCAGCGTTGTGTCAGTAATGAACACTGAAGCTTTCTTT; cdr3_aa: CSVVSVMNTEAFF
v_call: TRBV2; j_call: TRBJ1-5; clone_size: .; d_call: .; cdr3_nt: TGTGCCAGCAGGGACAGCCTCAATCAGCCCCAGCATTTT; cdr3_aa: CASRDSLNQPQHF
v_call: TRBV6-2/TRBV6-3; j_call: TRBJ1-1; clone_size: few; d_call: .; cdr3_nt: TGTGCCAGCAGATCCGACATGCCCACTGAAGCTTTCTTT; cdr3_aa: CASRSDMPTEAFF
v_call: TRBV11-2; j_call: TRBJ2-5; clone_size: .; d_call: .; cdr3_nt: TGTGCCAGCAGCTTTAGGGAGATCGGAGAGACCCAGTACTTC; cdr3_aa: CASSFREIGETQYF
v_call: TRBV7-9; j_call: TRBJ2-7; clone_size: few; d_call: TRBD1; cdr3_nt: TGTGCCAGCAGCCGACAGGGTACCTACGAGCAGTACTTC; cdr3_aa: CASSRQGTYEQYF
v_call: TRBV29-1; j_call: TRBJ2-2; clone_size: .; d_call: .; cdr3_nt: TGCAGCGTTGCAGCGGATGACACCGGGGAGCTGTTTTTT; cdr3_aa: CSVAADDTGELFF
v_call: TRBV18; j_call: TRBJ2-3; clone_size: .; d_call: TRBD2; cdr3_nt: TGTGCCAGCTCACCAGTGGCGGGAGGCATCACTGTCACAGATACGCAGTATTTT; cdr3_aa: CASSPVAGGITVTDTQYF
v_call: TRBV12-3/TRBV12-4; j_call: TRBJ1-5; clone_size: .; d_call: TRBD1; cdr3_nt: TGTGCCAGCAGTTTGCGAGGACAGGATAGCAATCAGCCCCAGCATTTT; cdr3_aa: CASSLRGQDSNQPQHF
v_call: TRBV20-1; j_call: TRBJ1-2; clone_size: .; d_call: .; cdr3_nt: TGCAGTGCAAAGTACGTGGCCTATGGCTACACCTTC; cdr3_aa: CSAKYVAYGYTF
v_call: TRBV5-1; j_call: TRBJ1-1; clone_size: few; d_call: .; cdr3_nt: TGCGCCAGCAGCTTGAATGAGAACACTGAAGCTTTCTTT; cdr3_aa: CASSLNENTEAFF
v_call: TRBV5-5; j_call: TRBJ2-2; clone_size: few; d_call: .; cdr3_nt: TGTGCCAGCAGCTTGCGGATAGATTGGGGGGAGCTGTTTTTT; cdr3_aa: CASSLRIDWGELFF
v_call: TRBV2; j_call: TRBJ2-1; clone_size: few; d_call: TRBD2; cdr3_nt: TGTGCCAGCAGTTTCCCCGGGACTAGCGGATGGAGCGGCGTTGAGCAGTTCTTC; cdr3_aa: CASSFPGTSGWSGVEQFF
v_call: TRBV5-1; j_call: TRBJ1-3; clone_size: few; d_call: .; cdr3_nt: TGCGCCAGCATGACAGGCCTAAGCTCTGGAAACACCATATATTTT; cdr3_aa: CASMTGLSSGNTIYF
v_call: TRBV3-1; j_call: TRBJ2-3; clone_size: few; d_call: TRBD2; cdr3_nt: TGTGCCAGCAGCCTCCAGCGGGAGGGCCTCGGCGATACGCAGTATTTT; cdr3_aa: CASSLQREGLGDTQYF
v_call: TRBV30; j_call: TRBJ1-2; clone_size: .; d_call: .; cdr3_nt: TGTGCCTGGAGTTCCGCCCCGGACTATAGGGGCTACACCTTC; cdr3_aa: CAWSSAPDYRGYTF